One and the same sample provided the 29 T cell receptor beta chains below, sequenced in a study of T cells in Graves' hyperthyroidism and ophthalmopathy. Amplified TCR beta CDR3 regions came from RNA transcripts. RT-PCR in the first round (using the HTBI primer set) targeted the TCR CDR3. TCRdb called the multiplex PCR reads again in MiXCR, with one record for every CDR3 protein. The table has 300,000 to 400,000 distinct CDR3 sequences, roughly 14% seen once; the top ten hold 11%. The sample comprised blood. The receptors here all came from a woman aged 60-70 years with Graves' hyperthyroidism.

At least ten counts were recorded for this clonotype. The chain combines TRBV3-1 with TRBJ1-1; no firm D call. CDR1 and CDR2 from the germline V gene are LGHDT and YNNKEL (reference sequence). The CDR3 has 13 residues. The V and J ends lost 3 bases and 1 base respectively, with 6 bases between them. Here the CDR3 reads CASSHGPNTEAFF. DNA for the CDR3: TGTGCCAGCAGCCACGGCCCGAACACTGAAGCTTTCTTT.

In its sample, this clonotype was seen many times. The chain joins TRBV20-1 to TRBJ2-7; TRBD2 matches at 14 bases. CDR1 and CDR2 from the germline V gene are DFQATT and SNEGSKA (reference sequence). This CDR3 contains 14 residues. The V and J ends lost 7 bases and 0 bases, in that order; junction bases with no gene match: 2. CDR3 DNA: TGCAGTGTCGGACTAGCGGGAGGCTCCTACGAGCAGTACTTC. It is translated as CSVGLAGGSYEQYF.

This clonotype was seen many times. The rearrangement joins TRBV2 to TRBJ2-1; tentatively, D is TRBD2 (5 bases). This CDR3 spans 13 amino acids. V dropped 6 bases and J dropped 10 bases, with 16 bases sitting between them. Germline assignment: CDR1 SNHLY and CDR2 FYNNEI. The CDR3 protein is CASRTPGVAEQFF. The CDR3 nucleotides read TGTGCCAGCAGAACTCCTGGGGTAGCGGAGCAGTTCTTC. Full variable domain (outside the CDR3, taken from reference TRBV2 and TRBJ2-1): EPEVTQTPSHQVTQMGQEVILRCVPISNHLYFYWYRQILGQKVEFLVSFYNNEISEKSEIFDDQFSVERPDGSNFTLKIRSTKLEDSAMYFCASRTPGVAEQFFGPGTRLTVL.

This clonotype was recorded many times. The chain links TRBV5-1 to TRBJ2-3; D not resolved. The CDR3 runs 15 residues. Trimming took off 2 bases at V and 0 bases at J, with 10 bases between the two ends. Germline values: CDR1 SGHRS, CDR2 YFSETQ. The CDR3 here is CASSLTAASTDTQYF. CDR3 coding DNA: TGCGCCAGCAGCTTAACGGCGGCAAGCACAGATACGCAGTATTTT.

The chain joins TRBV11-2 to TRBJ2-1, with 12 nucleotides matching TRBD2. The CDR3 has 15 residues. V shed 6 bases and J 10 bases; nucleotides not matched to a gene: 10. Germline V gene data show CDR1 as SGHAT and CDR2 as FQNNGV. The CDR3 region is CASSRLAGARREQFF. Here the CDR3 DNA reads TGTGCCAGCAGTCGACTAGCGGGAGCCCGACGCGAGCAGTTCTTC. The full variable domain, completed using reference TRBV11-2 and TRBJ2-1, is EAGVAQSPRYKIIEKRQSVAFWCNPISGHATLYWYQQILGQGPKLLIQFQNNGVVDDSQLPKDRFSAERLKGVDSTLKIQPAKLEDSAVYLCASSRLAGARREQFFGPGTRLTVL.

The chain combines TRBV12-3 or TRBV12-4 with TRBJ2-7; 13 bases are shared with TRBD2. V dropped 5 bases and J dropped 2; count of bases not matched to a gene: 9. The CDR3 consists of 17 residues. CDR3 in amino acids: CASSIWTSGRGTYEQYF. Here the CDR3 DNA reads TGTGCCAGCAGTATCTGGACTAGCGGGAGAGGGACCTACGAGCAGTACTTC.

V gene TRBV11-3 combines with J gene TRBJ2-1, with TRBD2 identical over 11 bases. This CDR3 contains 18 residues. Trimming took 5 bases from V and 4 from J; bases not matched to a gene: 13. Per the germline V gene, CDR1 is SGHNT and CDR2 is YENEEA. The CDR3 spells CASSGTSGRGNRYNEQFF. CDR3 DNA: TGTGCCAGCAGCGGCACTAGCGGGAGAGGGAACAGGTACAATGAGCAGTTCTTC.

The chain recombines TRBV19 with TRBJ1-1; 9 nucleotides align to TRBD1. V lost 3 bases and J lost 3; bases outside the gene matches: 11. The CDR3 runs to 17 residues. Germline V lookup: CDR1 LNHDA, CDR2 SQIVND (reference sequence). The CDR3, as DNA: TGTGCCAGTAGTATCAGAGTCGGGACAGGGTTTGACACTGAAGCTTTCTTT. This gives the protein CASSIRVGTGFDTEAFF.

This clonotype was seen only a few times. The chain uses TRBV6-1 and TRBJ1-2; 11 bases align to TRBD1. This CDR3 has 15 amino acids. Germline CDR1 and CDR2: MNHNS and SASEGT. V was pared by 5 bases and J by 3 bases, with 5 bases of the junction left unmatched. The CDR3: CASSYLGQGDYGYTF. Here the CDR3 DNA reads TGTGCCAGCAGTTATCTGGGACAGGGGGACTATGGCTACACCTTC.

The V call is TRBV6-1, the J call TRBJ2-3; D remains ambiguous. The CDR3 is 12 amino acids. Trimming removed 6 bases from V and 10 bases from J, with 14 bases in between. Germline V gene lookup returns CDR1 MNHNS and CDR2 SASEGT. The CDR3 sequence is CASSPDGRAQYF. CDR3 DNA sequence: TGTGCCAGCAGCCCTGACGGTCGGGCGCAGTATTTT.

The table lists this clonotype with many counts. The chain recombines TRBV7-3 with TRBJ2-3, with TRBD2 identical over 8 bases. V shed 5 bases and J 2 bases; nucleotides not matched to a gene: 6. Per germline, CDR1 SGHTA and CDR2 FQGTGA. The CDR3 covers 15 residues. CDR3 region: CASSAREGLTDTQYF. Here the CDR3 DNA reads TGTGCCAGCAGCGCCCGGGAGGGCCTCACAGATACGCAGTATTTT.

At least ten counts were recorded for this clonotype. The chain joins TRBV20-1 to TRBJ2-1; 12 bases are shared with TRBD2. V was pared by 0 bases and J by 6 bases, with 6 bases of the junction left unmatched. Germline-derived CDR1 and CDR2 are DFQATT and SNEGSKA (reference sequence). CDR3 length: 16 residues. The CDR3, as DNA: TGCAGTGCTAGAGATCCCCTAGCGGGAGGGGGCAATGAGCAGTTCTTC. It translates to CSARDPLAGGGNEQFF.

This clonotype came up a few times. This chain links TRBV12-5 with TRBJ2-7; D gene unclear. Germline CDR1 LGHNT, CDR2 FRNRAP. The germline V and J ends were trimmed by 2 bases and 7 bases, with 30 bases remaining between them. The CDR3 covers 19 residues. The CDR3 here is CASGLFRPPTLGPSDEQYF. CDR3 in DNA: TGTGCTAGTGGTTTGTTTCGGCCACCCACCCTAGGCCCGTCGGATGAGCAGTACTTC.

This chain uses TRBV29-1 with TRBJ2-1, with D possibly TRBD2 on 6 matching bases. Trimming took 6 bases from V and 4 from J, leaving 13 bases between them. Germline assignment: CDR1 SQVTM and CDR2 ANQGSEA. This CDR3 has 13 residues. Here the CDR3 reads CSVSRDSYNEQFF. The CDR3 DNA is TGCAGCGTCTCCCGGGACTCATACAATGAGCAGTTCTTC.

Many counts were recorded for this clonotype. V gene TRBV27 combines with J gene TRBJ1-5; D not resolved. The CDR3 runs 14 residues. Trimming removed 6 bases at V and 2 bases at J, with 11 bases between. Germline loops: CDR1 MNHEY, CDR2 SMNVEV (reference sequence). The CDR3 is CASRPWDGNQPQHF. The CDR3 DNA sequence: TGTGCCAGCAGGCCCTGGGATGGCAATCAGCCCCAGCATTTT.

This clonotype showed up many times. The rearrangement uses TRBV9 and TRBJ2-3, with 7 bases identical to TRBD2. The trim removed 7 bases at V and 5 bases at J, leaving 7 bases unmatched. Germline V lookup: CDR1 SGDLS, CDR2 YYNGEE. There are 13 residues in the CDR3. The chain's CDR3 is CASGRELVDTQYF. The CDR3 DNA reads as TGTGCCAGCGGGCGGGAGCTGGTAGATACGCAGTATTTT.

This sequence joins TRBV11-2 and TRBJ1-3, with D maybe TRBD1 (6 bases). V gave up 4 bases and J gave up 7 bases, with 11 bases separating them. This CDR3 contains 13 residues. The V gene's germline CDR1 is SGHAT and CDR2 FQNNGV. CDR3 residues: CASSSGQTNTIYF. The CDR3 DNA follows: TGTGCCAGCAGCTCCGGACAGACTAACACCATATATTTT. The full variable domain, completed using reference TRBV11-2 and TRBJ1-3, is EAGVAQSPRYKIIEKRQSVAFWCNPISGHATLYWYQQILGQGPKLLIQFQNNGVVDDSQLPKDRFSAERLKGVDSTLKIQPAKLEDSAVYLCASSSGQTNTIYFGEGSWLTVV.

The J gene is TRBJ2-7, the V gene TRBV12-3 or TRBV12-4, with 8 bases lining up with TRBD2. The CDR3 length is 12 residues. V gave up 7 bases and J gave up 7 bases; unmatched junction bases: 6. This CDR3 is CASNLREGEQYF. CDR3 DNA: TGTGCCAGCAATCTTCGGGAGGGGGAGCAGTACTTC.

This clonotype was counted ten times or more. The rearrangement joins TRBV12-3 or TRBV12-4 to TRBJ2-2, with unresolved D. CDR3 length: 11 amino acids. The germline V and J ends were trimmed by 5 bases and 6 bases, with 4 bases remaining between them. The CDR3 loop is CASSNSGELFF. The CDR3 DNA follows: TGTGCCAGCAGTAATTCCGGGGAGCTGTTTTTT.

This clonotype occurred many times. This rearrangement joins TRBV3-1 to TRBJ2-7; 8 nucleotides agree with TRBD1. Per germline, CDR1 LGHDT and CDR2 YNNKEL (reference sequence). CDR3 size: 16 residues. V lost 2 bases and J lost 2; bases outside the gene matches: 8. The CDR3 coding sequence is TGTGCCAGCAGCCAATGGCAGGGGGCGACAACCTACGAGCAGTACTTC. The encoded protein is CASSQWQGATTYEQYF.

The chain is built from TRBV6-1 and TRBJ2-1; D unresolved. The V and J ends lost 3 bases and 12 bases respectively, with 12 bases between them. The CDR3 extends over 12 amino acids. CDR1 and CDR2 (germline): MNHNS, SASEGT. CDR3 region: CASSETPLRQFF. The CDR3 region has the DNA TGTGCCAGCAGTGAGACGCCCCTCCGGCAGTTCTTC.

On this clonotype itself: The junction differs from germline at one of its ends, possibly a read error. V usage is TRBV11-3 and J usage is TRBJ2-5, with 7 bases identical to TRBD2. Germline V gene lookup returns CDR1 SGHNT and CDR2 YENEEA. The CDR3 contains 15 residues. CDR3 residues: CVSSLMGGGQETQYF. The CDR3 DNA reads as TGTGTCAGCAGCTTGATGGGCGGGGGCCAAGAGACCCAGTACTTC.

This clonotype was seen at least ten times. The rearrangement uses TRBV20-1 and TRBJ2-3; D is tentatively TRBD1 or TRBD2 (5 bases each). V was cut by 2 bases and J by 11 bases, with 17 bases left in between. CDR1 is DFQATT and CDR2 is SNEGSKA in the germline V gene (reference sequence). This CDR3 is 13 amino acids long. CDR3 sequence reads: CSARRGSSSVQYF. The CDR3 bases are TGCAGTGCTAGACGGGGCTCCTCTTCGGTGCAGTATTTT.

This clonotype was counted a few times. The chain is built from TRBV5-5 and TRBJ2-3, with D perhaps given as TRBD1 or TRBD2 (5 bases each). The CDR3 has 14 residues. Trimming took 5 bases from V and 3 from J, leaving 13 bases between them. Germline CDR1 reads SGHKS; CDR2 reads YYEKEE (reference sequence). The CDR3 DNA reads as TGTGCCAGCAGTTACCCGGGACCTACAGATACGCAGTATTTT. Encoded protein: CASSYPGPTDTQYF. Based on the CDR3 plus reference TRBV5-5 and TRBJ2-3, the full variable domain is DAGVTQSPTHLIKTRGQQVTLRCSPISGHKSVSWYQQVLGQGPQFIFQYYEKEERGRGNFPDRFSARQFPNYSSELNVNALLLGDSALYLCASSYPGPTDTQYFGPGTRLTVL.

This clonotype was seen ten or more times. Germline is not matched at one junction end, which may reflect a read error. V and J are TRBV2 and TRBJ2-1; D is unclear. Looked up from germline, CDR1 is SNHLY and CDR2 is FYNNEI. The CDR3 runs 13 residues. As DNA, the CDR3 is TGTGCCAGCATTGAATTCTCCGATCGTGAGCAGTTCTTC. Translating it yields CASIEFSDREQFF.

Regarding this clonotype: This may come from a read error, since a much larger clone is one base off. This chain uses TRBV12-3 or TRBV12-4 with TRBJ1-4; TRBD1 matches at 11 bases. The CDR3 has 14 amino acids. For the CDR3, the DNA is TGTGCCAGCAAACCCGGGACAGGGGGTGAAGAACTGTTTTTT. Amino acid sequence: CASKPGTGGEELFF.

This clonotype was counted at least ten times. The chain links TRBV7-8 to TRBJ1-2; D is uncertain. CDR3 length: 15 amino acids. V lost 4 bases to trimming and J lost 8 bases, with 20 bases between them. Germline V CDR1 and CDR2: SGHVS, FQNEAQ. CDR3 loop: CASSSGPRTGWGYTF. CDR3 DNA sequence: TGTGCCAGCAGCTCCGGACCGAGGACCGGTTGGGGCTACACCTTC.

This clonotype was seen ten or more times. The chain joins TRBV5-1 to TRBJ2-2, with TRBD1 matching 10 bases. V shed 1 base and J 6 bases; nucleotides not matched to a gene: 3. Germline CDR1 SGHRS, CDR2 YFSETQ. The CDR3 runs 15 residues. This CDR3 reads CASSLWGQGPGELFF. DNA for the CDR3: TGCGCCAGCAGCTTGTGGGGACAGGGGCCCGGGGAGCTGTTTTTT.

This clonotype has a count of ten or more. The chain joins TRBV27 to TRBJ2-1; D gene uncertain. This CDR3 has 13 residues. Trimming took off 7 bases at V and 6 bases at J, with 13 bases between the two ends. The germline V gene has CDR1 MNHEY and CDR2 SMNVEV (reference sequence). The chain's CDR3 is CASTTPVGNEQFF. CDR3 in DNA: TGTGCCAGCACCACCCCTGTGGGCAATGAGCAGTTCTTC.